This is a list of T cell receptor beta chains from one sample in a study of OX40 agonist ivuxolimab in advanced cancers. The method was immunoSEQ multiplex PCR; TCRdb's version includes in-frame clones alone and lacks a portion of them. The sample contains about 22,000 clones, about nine tenths of which appear only once. Material: CD4+ or CD8+ T cells sorted from blood, obtained in a trial of the OX40 agonist ivuxolimab. The receptors here all came from an adult with an advanced solid tumor such as melanoma, head and neck, liver or kidney cancer. Both conserved end residues are part of each CDR3. Fields, in order: V gene, J gene, D gene, clone size, CDR3 DNA, CDR3 protein. D genes are given only for firm matches. Size is omitted from some rows. Given values are once, few, many or a class for expanded clones.

TRBV5-8,TRBJ2-7,.,.,TGTGCCAGCAGCTTCCTGGGGTCCTCCTACGAGCAGTACTTC,CASSFLGSSYEQYF
TRBV4-3,TRBJ2-7,TRBD1,.,TGCGCCAGCAGCCGAGGAGCCGGGACAGGACGCTACGAGCAGTACTTC,CASSRGAGTGRYEQYF
TRBV4-3,TRBJ1-3,.,.,TGCGCCAGCAGCCAAGATCAGAGGGGAGGAAACACCATATATTTT,CASSQDQRGGNTIYF
TRBV7-3,TRBJ1-6,.,.,TGTGCCAGCAGCTCCCTGGACAGTAATTCACCCCTCCACTTT,CASSSLDSNSPLHF
TRBV19,TRBJ1-1,.,.,TGTGCCAGTAGCACACAGGGTTTTCCCTTCACTGAAGCTTTCTTT,CASSTQGFPFTEAFF
TRBV7-9,TRBJ2-7,.,.,TGTGCCAGCCGGGGGGCAGGGGGTCCCTACGAGCAGTACTTC,CASRGAGGPYEQYF
TRBV30,TRBJ1-4,.,.,TGTGCCTGGAGTGCCCGGGGGGAAAAACTGTTTTTT,CAWSARGEKLFF
TRBV6-1,TRBJ2-5,.,.,TGTGCCAGCAGTGAAGCGCTGTCCCCAGGGGTAGAGACCCAGTACTTC,CASSEALSPGVETQYF
TRBV2,TRBJ2-1,.,.,TGTGCCAGCACAGGGGGGAACTTAGGCTACAATGAGCAGTTCTTC,CASTGGNLGYNEQFF
TRBV5-8,TRBJ2-1,TRBD2,.,TGTGCCAGCAACCTTGGACTAGCGGTGTACAATGAGCAGTTCTTC,CASNLGLAVYNEQFF
TRBV4-2,TRBJ2-7,.,.,TGTGCCAGCAGCCAAGGTACTAACGGAAATTACGAGCAGTACTTC,CASSQGTNGNYEQYF
TRBV4-1,TRBJ2-3,TRBD1,once,TGCGCCAGCAGCCGGGAACAGGGGGATACGCAGTATTTT,CASSREQGDTQYF
TRBV7-9,TRBJ2-7,.,.,TGTGCCAGCCGTGGACTGAACTACGAGCAGTACTTC,CASRGLNYEQYF
TRBV7-3,TRBJ2-4,TRBD1,once,TGTGCCAGCAGCTCCTTCAGGGGGCTAAAAAACATTCAGTACTTC,CASSSFRGLKNIQYF
TRBV14,TRBJ2-2,TRBD2,.,TGTGCCAGCAGCCACTCGGGAGGTTTAAACACCGGGGAGCTGTTTTTT,CASSHSGGLNTGELFF
TRBV19,TRBJ2-1,TRBD2,few,TGTGCCAGTAGTATAGTAGCGGGAGGGTCCCATGAGCAGTTCTTC,CASSIVAGGSHEQFF
TRBV4-1,TRBJ2-1,.,.,TGCGCCAGCAGCCAAGAACGGCCTAGCGACCACAATGAGCAGTTCTTC,CASSQERPSDHNEQFF
TRBV5-4,TRBJ2-1,TRBD2,once,TGTGCCAGCAGCTTGGTGGTAGCGGGGGGGGAGCAGTTCTTC,CASSLVVAGGEQFF
TRBV11-1,TRBJ1-1,.,.,TGTGCCAGCAGCCGGCGTCCGGGAGGATGGGCTGAAGCTTTCTTT,CASSRRPGGWAEAFF
TRBV28,TRBJ2-3,.,.,TGTGCCAGCAGTTTAGACGGGAGTAGCACAGATACGCAGTATTTT,CASSLDGSSTDTQYF
TRBV15,TRBJ2-7,.,.,TGTGCCACCAGCAGAATTGAGAGTCGCCACGAGCAGTACTTC,CATSRIESRHEQYF
TRBV13,TRBJ2-1,TRBD2,.,TGTGCCAGCAGCTTTACGCGGGAGTTAAATAATGAGCAGTTCTTC,CASSFTRELNNEQFF
TRBV11-1,TRBJ2-3,TRBD2,.,TGTGCCAGCAGCTTAATCGGGGAGGGCCTCACAGATACGCAGTATTTT,CASSLIGEGLTDTQYF
TRBV7-3,TRBJ2-7,TRBD2,.,TGTGCCAGCAGCTCCATTAGCGGGAGGGCCGGCTTCGAGCAGTACTTC,CASSSISGRAGFEQYF
TRBV6-5,TRBJ2-3,.,.,TGTGCCAGCAGTTACACAACCACAGATACGCAGTATTTT,CASSYTTTDTQYF